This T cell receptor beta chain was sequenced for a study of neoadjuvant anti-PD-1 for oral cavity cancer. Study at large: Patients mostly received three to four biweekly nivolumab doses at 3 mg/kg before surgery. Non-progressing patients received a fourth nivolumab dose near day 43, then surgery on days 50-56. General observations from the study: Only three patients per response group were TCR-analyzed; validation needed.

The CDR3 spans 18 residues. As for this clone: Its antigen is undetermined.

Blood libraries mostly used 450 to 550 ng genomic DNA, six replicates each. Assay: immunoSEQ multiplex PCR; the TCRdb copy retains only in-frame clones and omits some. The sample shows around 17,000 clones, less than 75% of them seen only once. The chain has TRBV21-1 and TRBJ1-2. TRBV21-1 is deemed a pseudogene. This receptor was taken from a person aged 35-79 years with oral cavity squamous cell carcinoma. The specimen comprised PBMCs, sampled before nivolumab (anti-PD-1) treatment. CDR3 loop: CASSNSEGKTPANYGYTF. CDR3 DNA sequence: TGTGCCAGCAGCAATAGCGAAGGAAAGACCCCTGCTAACTATGGCTACACCTTC.